The T cell receptor beta chain under discussion was sequenced for a study of T cell responses to AZD1222 COVID-19 vaccine (dated by TCRdb to the early 2020s). The study in broad terms: TCR sequencing covered over 230 trial participants: some 210 given two doses of AZD1222 and 26 given two doses of MenACWY control vaccine. Trial participants were enrolled by age into 18-55, 56-69 and 70-plus year subgroups, with roughly 150, 30 and 60 TCR-sequenced participants respectively.

The CDR3, from cysteine to phenylalanine, totals 14 residues. CDR3 DNA is the only sequence kept; it has 42 bases, read in frame from the first base. V sheds 6 bases and J sheds 1 base, leaving 13 bases between their ends. In the germline V gene, CDR1 corresponds to SGHRS and CDR2 to YFSETQ. About this clone: Its antigen is currently not known. Base qualities are not provided; no much larger clone lies one nucleotide away.

The CDR3 regions of human TCRbeta chains were subjected to immunosequencing. The source study handled its data this way. Repertoire TCRs were matched against a reference library of SARS-CoV-2-specific TCRs generated with the MIRA antigen-specificity platform. Breadth was defined as the fraction of unique TCRs that were SARS-CoV-2-associated. Depth was defined as the fraction of total T cells that were SARS-CoV-2-associated. Using the MIRA data, each spike-specific TCR was mapped to the spike region that the TCR reacts to and placed in a CD4 or CD8 class. Log10-transformed breadth and depth values were compared by one-way ANOVA with Sidak's multiple comparisons tests. The clones in this table, taken by TCRdb from immuneACCESS, are in-frame only. Not every clone is retained; where verified, under half of the shortfall comes from an unresolved V gene, and the cause of the rest is unknown. That table furnishes V, J and clone size, whereas the DNA furnished D and trimming. A total of some 130,000 clones appear in this sample, 75% to 85% of them only once. The ten largest clones capture 7.9% of the sample.

What the time point label conveys for this sample: about 28 days (+/-7) after the second vaccine dose. The treatment or condition label of this sample denotes: meningococcal conjugate vaccine given as trial control. Samples from vaccinated people were obtained from the UK trials COV001 and COV002, which included a single-blind randomized controlled phase 2/3 trial of AZD1222 (ChAdOx1 nCoV-19) in healthy adults. Trial participant PBMC samples were collected at day 0 and day 28 after the second dose for TCRbeta chain sequencing. On the study overall, not on this receptor specifically: A significant rise in spike-specific TCR breadth and depth was observed after two AZD1222 doses relative to day 0 and relative to MenACWY recipients. Because no day 14 peak-response samples were available, repertoires were characterized only after the peak T cell response. Epitopes outside the regions mutated in the B.1.351 and B.1.1.7 variants were reportedly recognized by nearly half of the unique spike-specific TCRs. The 56-69-year group was small, and its depth increase did not reach significance, likely because of low power. Vaccine-associated CD4 TCRs spanned the whole spike protein, with dominant responses in regions 160-218 and 743-854. Participants were mostly white British and included more females than males, and it was suggested by the authors that clonal diversity may have been underestimated. Only six AZD1222 recipients were SARS-CoV-2 seropositive at baseline, limiting conclusions about previously exposed vaccinees.

The chain links TRBV5-1 with TRBJ1-1; the D gene cannot be resolved reliably. The receptor comes from an adult who received the MenACWY meningococcal vaccine as a control. Material: peripheral blood, obtained 28 days after the second dose of the MenACWY control vaccine. The CDR3 loop reads CASKLGSSNTEAFF. The DNA sequence is TGCGCCAGCAAGTTGGGTTCGTCGAACACTGAAGCTTTCTTT.